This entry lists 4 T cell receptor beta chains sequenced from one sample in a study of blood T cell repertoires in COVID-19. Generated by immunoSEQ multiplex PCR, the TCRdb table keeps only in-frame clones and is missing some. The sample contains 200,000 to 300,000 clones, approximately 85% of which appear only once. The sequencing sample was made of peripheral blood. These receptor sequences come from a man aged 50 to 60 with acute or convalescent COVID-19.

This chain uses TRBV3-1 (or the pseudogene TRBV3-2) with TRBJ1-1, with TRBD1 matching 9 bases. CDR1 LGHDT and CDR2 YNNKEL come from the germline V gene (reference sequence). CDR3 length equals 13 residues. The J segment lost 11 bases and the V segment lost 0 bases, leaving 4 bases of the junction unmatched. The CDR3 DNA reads TGTGCCAGCAGCCAAGATTGGACAGGGGAGGCTTTCTTT. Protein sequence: CASSQDWTGEAFF.

This CDR3 reads CAWSVPGANGNTIYF. Here the CDR3 DNA reads TGTGCCTGGAGTGTACCAGGGGCAAATGGAAACACCATATATTTT. The chain carries TRBV30 and TRBJ1-3; a weak D match, TRBD1 (6 bases). Germline assignment: CDR1 GTSNPN and CDR2 SVGIG (reference sequence). V lost 0 bases, J lost 3 bases, and 12 bases lay in between. The CDR3 runs to 15 residues.

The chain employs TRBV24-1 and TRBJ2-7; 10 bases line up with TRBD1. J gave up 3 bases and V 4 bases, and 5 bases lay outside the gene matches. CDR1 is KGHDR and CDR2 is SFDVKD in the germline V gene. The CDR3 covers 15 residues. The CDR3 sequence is CATSEPGQGIYEQYF. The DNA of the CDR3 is TGTGCCACCAGTGAACCGGGACAGGGGATCTACGAGCAGTACTTC.

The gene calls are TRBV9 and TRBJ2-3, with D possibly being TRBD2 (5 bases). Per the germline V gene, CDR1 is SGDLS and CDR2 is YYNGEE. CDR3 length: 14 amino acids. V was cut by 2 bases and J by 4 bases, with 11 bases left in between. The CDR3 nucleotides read TGTGCCAGCAGCGTCCTTCTAGCCGCAGATACGCAGTATTTT. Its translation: CASSVLLAADTQYF.